The 14 T cell receptor beta chains listed next were all sequenced from one sample in a study of identifying expanded T cells in peripheral blood. Using immunoSEQ multiplex PCR, the repertoire was profiled, and TCRdb retains in-frame clones only, with some absent. There are over 80,000 clones in the sample; approximately 83% occur only once, and around 5.2% lies in the top ten. The sequencing input was blood. The receptors originated from a person aged 18-70 years in good health.

This sequence joins TRBV6-5 and TRBJ1-3, with 8 bases lining up with TRBD1. V dropped 6 bases and J dropped 4; count of bases not matched to a gene: 2. The CDR3 consists of 13 residues. From germline, CDR1 is MNHEY and CDR2 SVGAGI. CDR3 region: CASRGQVGNTIYF. CDR3 sequence (DNA): TGTGCCAGCAGGGGACAGGTGGGAAACACCATATATTTT.

V gene TRBV19 combines with J gene TRBJ1-1, with no clear D. Germline lookup yields CDR1 LNHDA and CDR2 SQIVND (reference sequence). The CDR3 length is 16 residues. Trimming took 3 bases from V and 5 from J, leaving 19 bases between them. The CDR3 region is CASSIWTDPRRTEAFF. The CDR3 DNA reads TGTGCCAGTAGTATCTGGACCGATCCCCGGCGGACTGAAGCTTTCTTT.

The rearrangement uses TRBV29-1 and TRBJ2-6; no firm D call. In germline, CDR1 is SQVTM, CDR2 ANQGSEA. This CDR3 region has 13 residues. CDR3 DNA: TGCGCCTTCCAGGAGATAGGGGCCAACGTCCTGACTTTC. Its protein is CAFQEIGANVLTF.

This clone appeared a few times. The J gene is TRBJ1-3, the V gene TRBV11-2; D unclear. Germline values: CDR1 SGHAT, CDR2 FQNNGV. V dropped 5 bases and J dropped 0 bases, with 11 bases sitting between them. The CDR3 sequence is 15 residues long. The CDR3 DNA is TGTGCCAGCAGCCCCCCCGGAGGCTCTGGAAACACCATATATTTT. Translation: CASSPPGGSGNTIYF. The full variable domain, completed using reference TRBV11-2 and TRBJ1-3, is EAGVAQSPRYKIIEKRQSVAFWCNPISGHATLYWYQQILGQGPKLLIQFQNNGVVDDSQLPKDRFSAERLKGVDSTLKIQPAKLEDSAVYLCASSPPGGSGNTIYFGEGSWLTVV.

The CDR3 loop reads CASSSSSGGEVGDTQYF. The CDR3 nucleotides are TGTGCCAGCAGCTCATCTAGCGGGGGGGAAGTTGGAGATACGCAGTATTTT. The genes are TRBV7-2 and TRBJ2-3; 12 bases map to TRBD2. The germline gives CDR1 SGHTA, CDR2 FQGNSA. The J segment lost 5 bases and the V segment lost 4 bases, leaving 10 bases of the junction unmatched. The CDR3 extends over 17 amino acids.

The gene calls are TRBV27 and TRBJ2-6; 10 nucleotides align to TRBD1. The CDR3 has 17 amino acids. The germline gives CDR1 MNHEY, CDR2 SMNVEV (reference sequence). V gave up 5 bases and J gave up 3 bases; unmatched junction bases: 7. CDR3 in amino acids: CASSPGTGAVGANVLTF. Written as DNA, the CDR3 is TGTGCCAGCAGTCCAGGGACAGGGGCCGTTGGGGCCAACGTCCTGACTTTC.

V and J are TRBV5-6 and TRBJ1-2, with 9 bases that match TRBD1. The V gene's germline CDR1 is SGHDT and CDR2 YYEEEE. After removal of 4 bases from V and 7 bases from J, the junction contained 14 bases not matched to a gene. This CDR3 comprises 16 residues. The CDR3 DNA follows: TGTGCCAGCAGCATTTCATCCCTAGGGACAGGGATTGGCTACACCTTC. Its translation is CASSISSLGTGIGYTF.

This clone has only one observation. The chain's CDR3 is CASNIDRVLPNTEAFF. The CDR3, as DNA: TGTGCCAGCAATATAGACAGGGTGCTCCCGAACACTGAAGCTTTCTTT. The J gene is TRBJ1-1, the V gene TRBV27, with 7 positions matching TRBD1. In germline, CDR1 is MNHEY, CDR2 SMNVEV (reference sequence). The ends lost 7 bases at V and 1 base at J; junction bases unmatched: 12. The CDR3 is 16 amino acids.

CDR3 protein: CASSWDGVDSPLHF. The CDR3 DNA reads TGCGCCAGCAGCTGGGACGGGGTGGATTCACCCCTCCACTTT. The chain joins TRBV5-1 to TRBJ1-6; maybe TRBD1 (5 bases). Germline V lookup: CDR1 SGHRS, CDR2 YFSETQ. Between the trimmed V and J ends, which lost 3 bases and 8 bases, there was a span of 12 bases. The CDR3 contains 14 residues.

The chain uses TRBV13 and TRBJ1-1, with a possible D match to TRBD1 (5 bases). Trimming took off 8 bases at V and 1 base at J, with 20 bases between the two ends. The CDR3 contains 16 residues. Germline V lookup: CDR1 PRHDT, CDR2 FYEKMQ (reference sequence). CDR3: CASLPRRTMKNTEAFF. CDR3 DNA: TGTGCCAGCCTACCCCGCCGGACAATGAAGAACACTGAAGCTTTCTTT.

This rearrangement joins TRBV4-3 to TRBJ2-1, with 7 bases matching TRBD2. This CDR3 contains 17 residues. Unmatched junction bases numbered 5, after V lost 0 bases and J lost 0 bases. Germline CDR1 and CDR2: LGHNA and YSLEER. The CDR3 reads CASSQDLGGSSYNEQFF. The CDR3 bases are TGCGCCAGCAGCCAAGATCTGGGCGGGAGCTCCTACAATGAGCAGTTCTTC.

The chain carries TRBV18 and TRBJ2-2; D remains unclear. CDR1 and CDR2 from the germline V gene are KGHSH and LQKENI. The CDR3 extends over 14 amino acids. Trimming took off 0 bases at V and 3 bases at J, with 5 bases between the two ends. The DNA of the CDR3 is TGTGCCAGCTCACCACCCTCATACACCGGGGAGCTGTTTTTT. Translating gives CASSPPSYTGELFF.

This clone has a single count. J is TRBJ2-1 and V is TRBV9; the D is unclear. V was pared by 4 bases and J by 5 bases, with 10 bases between. The CDR3 is 13 amino acids. The V gene's germline CDR1 is SGDLS and CDR2 YYNGEE. The CDR3 DNA reads as TGTGCCAGCAGCCCCGTGATAAACAATGAGCAGTTCTTC. Translated, it gives CASSPVINNEQFF.

The sample holds one count of this clone. This chain connects TRBV6-5 to TRBJ2-1; D gene unclear. Germline V CDR1 and CDR2: MNHEY, SVGAGI. V lost 0 bases to trimming and J lost 5 bases, with 11 bases between them. The CDR3 runs 15 residues. The CDR3 DNA reads as TGTGCCAGCAGTTACTCTAACCGTTTGAACAATGAGCAGTTCTTC. This codes for CASSYSNRLNNEQFF.